This T cell receptor (beta chain) is drawn from a study of shared clonotypes between healthy human individuals. Study-level points and caveats: A few donors had around 5.2% of their naive CD4 clonotypes in common. Generation of non-shared clonotypes was less probable than generation of clonotypes shared by all four donors.

In germline, CDR1 is MNHEY, CDR2 SVGAGI. The CDR3 length is 15 residues. Trimming cost V 2 bases and J 5 bases; bases outside gene matches: 3. Investigators spread the genomic DNA of each subset evenly over several immunoSEQ plates. Produced via immunoSEQ multiplex PCR; TCRdb's table is partial and in-frame only. The profile covers about 2,500,000 clones, with roughly nine tenths appearing a single time and roughly 0.14% taken by the ten largest. Healthy and HIV-negative, the adult donors had no recent acute infections or vaccinations. On this clone itself: Its target is unknown.

V usage is TRBV6-5 and J usage is TRBJ2-7; 13 bases are shared with TRBD2. The sequenced material came from naive CD4+ T cells sorted from blood. The subset: CD45RA+ positively selected. The sequence was collected from a man aged 18 to 29 in good health. The CDR3 coding sequence is TGTGCCAGCAGTTACGGGGGACTAGCGGGAAACGAGCAGTACTTC. As protein: CASSYGGLAGNEQYF.